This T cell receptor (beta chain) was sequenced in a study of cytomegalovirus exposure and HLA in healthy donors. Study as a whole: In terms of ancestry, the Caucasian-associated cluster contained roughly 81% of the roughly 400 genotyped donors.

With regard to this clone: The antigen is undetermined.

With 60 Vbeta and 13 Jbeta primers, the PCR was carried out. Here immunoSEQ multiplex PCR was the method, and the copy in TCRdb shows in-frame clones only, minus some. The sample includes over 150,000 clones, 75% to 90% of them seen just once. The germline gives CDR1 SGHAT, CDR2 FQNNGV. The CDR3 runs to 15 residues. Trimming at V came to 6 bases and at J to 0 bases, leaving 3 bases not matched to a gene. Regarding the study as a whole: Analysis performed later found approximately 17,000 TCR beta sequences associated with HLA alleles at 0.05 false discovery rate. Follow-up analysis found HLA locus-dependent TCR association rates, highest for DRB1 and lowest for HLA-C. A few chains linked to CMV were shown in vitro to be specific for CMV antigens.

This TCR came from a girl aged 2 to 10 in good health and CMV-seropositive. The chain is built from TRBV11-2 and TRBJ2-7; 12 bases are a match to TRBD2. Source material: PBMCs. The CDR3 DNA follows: TGTGCCAGCAGTTGGGGACTAGCGGGCTCCTACGAGCAGTACTTC. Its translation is CASSWGLAGSYEQYF.